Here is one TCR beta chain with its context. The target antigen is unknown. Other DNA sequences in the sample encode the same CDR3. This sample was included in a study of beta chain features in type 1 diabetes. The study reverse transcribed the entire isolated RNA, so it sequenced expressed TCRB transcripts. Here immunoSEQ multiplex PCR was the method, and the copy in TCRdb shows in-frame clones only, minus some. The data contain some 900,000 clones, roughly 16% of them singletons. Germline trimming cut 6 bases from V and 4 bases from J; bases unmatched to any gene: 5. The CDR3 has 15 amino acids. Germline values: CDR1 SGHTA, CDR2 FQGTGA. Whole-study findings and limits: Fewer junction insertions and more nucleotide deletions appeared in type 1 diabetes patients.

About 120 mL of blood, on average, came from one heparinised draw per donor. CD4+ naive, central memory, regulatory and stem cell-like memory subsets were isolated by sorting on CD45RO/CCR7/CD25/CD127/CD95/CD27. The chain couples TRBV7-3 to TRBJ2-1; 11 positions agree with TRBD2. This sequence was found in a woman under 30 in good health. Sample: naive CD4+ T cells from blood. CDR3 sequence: CASSFTSGSYNEQFF. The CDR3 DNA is TGTGCCAGCAGTTTTACTAGCGGGAGTTACAATGAGCAGTTCTTC.